The clone carrying this T cell receptor beta chain was seen once. Antigen: not known. TCRdb's copy holds only in-frame clones and misses some; the assay was immunoSEQ multiplex PCR. The sample shows 70,000 to 85,000 clones, roughly 92% of them seen only once. From germline, CDR1 is KGHSH and CDR2 LQKENI. The junction had 2 bases not matched to a gene; V was cut back by 4 bases and J by 0 bases. The CDR3 contains 15 residues. The data were obtained in a study of OX40 agonist ivuxolimab in advanced cancers. Overall study findings and caveats: CD4+ and CD8+ T cells in blood underwent clonal expansion by week 6 at 0.1 to 3.0 mg/kg.

This chain connects TRBV18 to TRBJ2-5, with TRBD2 matching 10 bases. The receptor comes from an adult with an advanced solid tumor such as melanoma, head and neck, liver or kidney cancer. The sample consisted of CD4+ or CD8+ T cells sorted from blood, taken in a trial of the OX40 agonist ivuxolimab. CDR3 coding DNA: TGTGCCAGCTCACAGACTAGCGGGTACCAAGAGACCCAGTACTTC. It is translated as CASSQTSGYQETQYF. Drawing the rest from reference TRBV18 and TRBJ2-5, the complete variable domain is NAGVMQNPRHLVRRRGQEARLRCSPMKGHSHVYWYRQLPEEGLKFMVYLQKENIIDESGMPKERFSAEFPKEGPSILRIQQVVRGDSAAYFCASSQTSGYQETQYFGPGTRLLVL.